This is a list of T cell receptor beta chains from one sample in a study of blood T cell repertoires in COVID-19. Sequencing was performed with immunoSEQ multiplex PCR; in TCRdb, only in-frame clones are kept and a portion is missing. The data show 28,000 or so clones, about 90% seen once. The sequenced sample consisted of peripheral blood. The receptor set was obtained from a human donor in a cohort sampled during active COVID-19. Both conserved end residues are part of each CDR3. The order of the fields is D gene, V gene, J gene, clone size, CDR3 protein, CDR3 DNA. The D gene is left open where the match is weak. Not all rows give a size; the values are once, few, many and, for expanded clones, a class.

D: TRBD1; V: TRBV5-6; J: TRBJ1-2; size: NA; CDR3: CASSRIQGADGYTF; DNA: TGTGCCAGCAGCAGGATACAGGGGGCCGATGGCTACACCTTC
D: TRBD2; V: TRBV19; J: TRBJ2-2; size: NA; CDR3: CASSTTSGFGELFF; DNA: TGTGCCAGTAGTACGACTAGCGGCTTCGGGGAGCTGTTTTTT
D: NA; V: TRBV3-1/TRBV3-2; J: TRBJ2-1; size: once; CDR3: CASSQENLGPNGDEQFF; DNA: TGTGCCAGCAGCCAAGAGAACCTAGGGCCAAACGGGGATGAGCAGTTCTTC
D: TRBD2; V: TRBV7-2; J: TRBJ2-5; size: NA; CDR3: CASSLEIAGGLETQYF; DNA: TGTGCCAGCAGCTTAGAAATTGCGGGGGGGCTTGAGACCCAGTACTTC
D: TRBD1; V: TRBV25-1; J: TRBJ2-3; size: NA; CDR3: CASRKQGGADTQYF; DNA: TGTGCCAGCAGGAAGCAAGGGGGCGCAGATACGCAGTATTTT
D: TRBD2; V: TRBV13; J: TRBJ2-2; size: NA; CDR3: CASSLELAGGHTGELFF; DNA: TGTGCCAGCAGCTTAGAACTAGCGGGAGGGCACACCGGGGAGCTGTTTTTT
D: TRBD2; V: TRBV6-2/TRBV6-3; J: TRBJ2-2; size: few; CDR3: CASSATSGTNTGELFF; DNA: TGTGCCAGCAGTGCTACTAGCGGAACGAACACCGGGGAGCTGTTTTTT
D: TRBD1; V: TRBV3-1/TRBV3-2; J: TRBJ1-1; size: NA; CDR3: CASSPFEPDRAGTEAFF; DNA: TGTGCCAGCAGCCCGTTTGAACCCGACAGGGCCGGCACTGAAGCTTTCTTT
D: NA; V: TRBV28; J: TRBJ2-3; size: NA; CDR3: CASRPQGLGTDTQYF; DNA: TGTGCCAGCAGACCGCAGGGGCTTGGCACAGATACGCAGTATTTT
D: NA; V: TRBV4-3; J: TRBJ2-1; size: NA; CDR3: CASSQTGNEQFF; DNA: TGCGCCAGCAGCCAGACGGGCAATGAGCAGTTCTTC
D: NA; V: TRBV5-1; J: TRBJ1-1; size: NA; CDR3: CASSFPLNTEAFF; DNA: TGCGCCAGCAGCTTCCCTTTGAACACTGAAGCTTTCTTT
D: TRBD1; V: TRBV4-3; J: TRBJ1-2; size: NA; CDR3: CASSQDFGDRDYGYTF; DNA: TGCGCCAGCAGCCAAGATTTTGGGGACAGGGACTATGGCTACACCTTC
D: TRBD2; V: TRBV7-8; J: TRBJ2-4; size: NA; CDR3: CASSRAGGNKNIQYF; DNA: TGTGCCAGCAGCCGAGCGGGGGGGAACAAAAACATTCAGTACTTC
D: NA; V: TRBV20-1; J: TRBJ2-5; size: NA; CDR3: CSARDLGTQYF; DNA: TGCAGTGCTAGAGATCTAGGGACCCAGTACTTC
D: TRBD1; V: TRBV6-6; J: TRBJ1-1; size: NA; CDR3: CASSIGQGGVNTEAFF; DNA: TGTGCCAGCAGTATAGGACAGGGTGGGGTGAACACTGAAGCTTTCTTT
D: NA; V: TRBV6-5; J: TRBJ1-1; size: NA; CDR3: CASTFLTEAFF; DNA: TGTGCCAGCACCTTCCTAACCGAAGCTTTCTTT
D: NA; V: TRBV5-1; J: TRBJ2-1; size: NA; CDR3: CASSLGDSGIEQFF; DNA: TGCGCCAGCAGCTTGGGGGACTCTGGCATTGAGCAGTTCTTC
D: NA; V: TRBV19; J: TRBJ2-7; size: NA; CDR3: CASSTQSSYEQYF; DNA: TGTGCCAGTAGTACACAAAGCTCCTACGAGCAGTACTTC
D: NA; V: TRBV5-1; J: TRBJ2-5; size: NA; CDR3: CASSRTPGGRETQYF; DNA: TGCGCCAGCAGCCGAACCCCCGGGGGGCGGGAGACCCAGTACTTC
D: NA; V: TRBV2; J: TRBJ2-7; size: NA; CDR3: CASSRVGEQYF; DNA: TGTGCCAGCAGTCGGGTGGGCGAGCAGTACTTC
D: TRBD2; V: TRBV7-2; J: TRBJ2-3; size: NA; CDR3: CASSFLGTSGRGTDTQYF; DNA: TGTGCCAGCAGCTTTCTCGGGACTAGCGGAAGGGGAACAGATACGCAGTATTTT
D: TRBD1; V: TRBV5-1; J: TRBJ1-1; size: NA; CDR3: CASRYGGTGDTEAFF; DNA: TGCGCCAGCAGATACGGAGGGACAGGCGACACTGAAGCTTTCTTT
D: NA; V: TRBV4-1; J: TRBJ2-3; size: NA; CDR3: CASSQAEATSDTQYF; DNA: TGCGCCAGCAGCCAAGCGGAGGCAACCTCAGATACGCAGTATTTT
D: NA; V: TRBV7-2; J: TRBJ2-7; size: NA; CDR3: CASSSDRRTYEQYF; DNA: TGTGCCAGCAGCTCTGACAGGCGAACCTACGAGCAGTACTTC
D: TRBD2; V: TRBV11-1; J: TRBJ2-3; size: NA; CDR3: CASRWTSGQTDTQYF; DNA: TGTGCCAGCAGATGGACTAGCGGTCAGACAGATACGCAGTATTTT
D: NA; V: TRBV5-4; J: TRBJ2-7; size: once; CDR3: CASSIDRTREYF; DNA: TGTGCCAGCAGTATTGACAGGACCCGAGAGTACTTC
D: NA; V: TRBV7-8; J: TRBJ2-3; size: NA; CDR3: CASSLSGGSISSDTQYF; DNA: TGTGCCAGCAGCTTAAGTGGGGGGAGTATATCGTCAGATACGCAGTATTTT
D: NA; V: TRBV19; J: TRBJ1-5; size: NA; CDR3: CASRVGGSYAGQPQHF; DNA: TGTGCCAGTCGAGTCGGGGGGTCCTATGCGGGTCAGCCCCAGCATTTT
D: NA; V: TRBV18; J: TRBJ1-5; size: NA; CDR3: CASSPDRNQPQHF; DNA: TGTGCCAGCTCACCAGACAGAAATCAGCCCCAGCATTTT
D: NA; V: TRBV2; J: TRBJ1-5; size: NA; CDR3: CASSWDTQGEPQHF; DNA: TGTGCCAGCAGCTGGGACACCCAGGGCGAGCCCCAGCATTTT
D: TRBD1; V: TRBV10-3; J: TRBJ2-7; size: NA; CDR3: CAISGRQGFDEQYF; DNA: TGTGCCATCAGTGGGCGACAGGGGTTTGACGAGCAGTACTTC
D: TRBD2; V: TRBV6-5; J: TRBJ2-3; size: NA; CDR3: CASSLGGGAGDTQYF; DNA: TGTGCCAGCAGTTTGGGCGGGGGGGCAGGAGATACGCAGTATTTT
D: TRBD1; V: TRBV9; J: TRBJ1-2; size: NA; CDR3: CASSPGTDYGYTF; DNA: TGTGCCAGCAGCCCCGGGACAGACTATGGCTACACCTTC
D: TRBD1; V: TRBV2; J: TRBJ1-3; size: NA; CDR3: CASGTGGSGNTIYF; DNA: TGTGCCAGCGGGACAGGGGGCTCTGGAAACACCATATATTTT
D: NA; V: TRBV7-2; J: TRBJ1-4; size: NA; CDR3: CASSLGSLHQYEKLFF; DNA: TGTGCCAGCAGCTTGGGCAGCCTCCACCAGTATGAAAAACTGTTTTTT
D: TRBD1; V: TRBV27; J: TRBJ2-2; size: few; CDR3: CASSSEGTGHGELFF; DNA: TGTGCCAGCAGTTCAGAGGGGACAGGGCACGGGGAGCTGTTTTTT
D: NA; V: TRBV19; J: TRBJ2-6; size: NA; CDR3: CATSGGRTSGANVLTF; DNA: TGTGCCACCTCAGGGGGGCGAACCTCTGGGGCCAACGTCCTGACTTTC
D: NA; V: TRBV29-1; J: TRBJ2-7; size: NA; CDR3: CSVESRSEQYF; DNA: TGCAGCGTTGAAAGCAGGTCGGAGCAGTACTTC
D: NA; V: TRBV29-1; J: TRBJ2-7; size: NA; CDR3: CSVRRGRDFSYEQYF; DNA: TGCAGCGTCCGGCGGGGCCGGGACTTCTCCTACGAGCAGTACTTC
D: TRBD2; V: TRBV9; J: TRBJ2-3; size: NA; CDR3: CASKAGEGADTQYF; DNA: TGTGCCAGCAAAGCGGGAGAAGGGGCAGATACGCAGTATTTT
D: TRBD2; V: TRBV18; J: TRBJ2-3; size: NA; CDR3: CASSPRASGSTDTQYF; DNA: TGTGCCAGCTCACCGAGGGCTAGCGGTAGCACAGATACGCAGTATTTT
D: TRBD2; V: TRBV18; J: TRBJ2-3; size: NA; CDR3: CASSPALTGTSGRSRDTQYF; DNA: TGTGCCAGCTCACCAGCGCTGACCGGGACTAGCGGGAGGAGTAGGGATACGCAGTATTTT